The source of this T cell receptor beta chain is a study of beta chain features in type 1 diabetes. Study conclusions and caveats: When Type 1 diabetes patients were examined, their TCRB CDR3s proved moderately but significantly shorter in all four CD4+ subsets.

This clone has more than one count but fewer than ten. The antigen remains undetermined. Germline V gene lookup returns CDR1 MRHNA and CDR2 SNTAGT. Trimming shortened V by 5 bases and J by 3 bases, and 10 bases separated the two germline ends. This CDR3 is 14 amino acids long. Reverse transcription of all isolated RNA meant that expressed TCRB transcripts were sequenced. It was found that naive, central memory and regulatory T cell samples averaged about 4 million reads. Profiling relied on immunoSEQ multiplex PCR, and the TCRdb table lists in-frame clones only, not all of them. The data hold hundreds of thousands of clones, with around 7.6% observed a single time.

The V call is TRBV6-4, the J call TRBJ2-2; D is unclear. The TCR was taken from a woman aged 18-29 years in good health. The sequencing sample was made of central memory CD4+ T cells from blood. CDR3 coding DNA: TGTGCCAGCAGTCTAACAGCAGACACCGGGGAGCTGTTTTTT. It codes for CASSLTADTGELFF.